This TCR beta chain was retrieved from a study of T cell changes during pregnancy in multiple sclerosis. V shed 0 bases and J 4 bases; nucleotides not matched to a gene: 4. CDR3 size: 15 residues. Looked up from germline, CDR1 is SGHRS and CDR2 is YFSETQ. Data came from immunoSEQ multiplex PCR; TCRdb stores just in-frame clones and leaves some out. The table lists roughly 48,000 clones, around 90% of them singletons. This receptor was taken from a female donor with multiple sclerosis, enrolled in a pregnancy study. The source was CD4+ T cells from peripheral blood mononuclear cells, collected in the second trimester of pregnancy. The J gene is TRBJ1-5, the V gene TRBV5-1, with 7 bases lining up with TRBD1. The CDR3 protein is CASSLETGNNQPQHF. The CDR3 region has the DNA TGCGCCAGCAGCTTGGAGACAGGGAATAATCAGCCCCAGCATTTT.